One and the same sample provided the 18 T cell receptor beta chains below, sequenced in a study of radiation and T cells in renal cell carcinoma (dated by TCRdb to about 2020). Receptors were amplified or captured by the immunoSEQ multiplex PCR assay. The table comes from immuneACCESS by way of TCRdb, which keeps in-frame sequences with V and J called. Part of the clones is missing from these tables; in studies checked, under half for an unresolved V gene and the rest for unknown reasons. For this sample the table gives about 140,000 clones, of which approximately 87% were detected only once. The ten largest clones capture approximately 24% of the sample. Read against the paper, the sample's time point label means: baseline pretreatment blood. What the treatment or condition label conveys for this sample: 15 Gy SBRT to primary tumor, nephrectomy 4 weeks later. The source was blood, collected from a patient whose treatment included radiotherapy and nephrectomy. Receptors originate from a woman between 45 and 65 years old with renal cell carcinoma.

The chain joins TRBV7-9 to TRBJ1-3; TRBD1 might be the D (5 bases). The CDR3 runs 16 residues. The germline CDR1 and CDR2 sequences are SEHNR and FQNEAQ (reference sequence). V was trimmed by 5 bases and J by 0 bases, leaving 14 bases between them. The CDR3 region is CASSRYDSYSGNTIYF. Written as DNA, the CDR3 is TGTGCCAGCAGCCGATATGACAGCTACTCTGGAAACACCATATATTTT.

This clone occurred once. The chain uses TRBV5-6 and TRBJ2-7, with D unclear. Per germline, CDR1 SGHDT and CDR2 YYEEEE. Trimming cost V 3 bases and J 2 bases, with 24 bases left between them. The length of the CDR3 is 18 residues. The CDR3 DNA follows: TGTGCCAGCAGCTCAAGAGTTCTAGGGCGCACAACTCCCTACGAGCAGTACTTC. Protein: CASSSRVLGRTTPYEQYF.

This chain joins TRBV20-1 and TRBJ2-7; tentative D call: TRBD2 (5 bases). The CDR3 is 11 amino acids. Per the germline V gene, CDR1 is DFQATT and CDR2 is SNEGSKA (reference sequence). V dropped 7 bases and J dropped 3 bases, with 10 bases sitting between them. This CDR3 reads CSGGSDYEQYF. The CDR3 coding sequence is TGCAGTGGGGGTAGCGACTACGAGCAGTACTTC.

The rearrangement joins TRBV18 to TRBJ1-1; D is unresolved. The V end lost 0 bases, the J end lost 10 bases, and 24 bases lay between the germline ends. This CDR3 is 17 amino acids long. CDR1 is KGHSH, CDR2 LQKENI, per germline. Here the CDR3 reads CASSPPVPRPNLLGAFF. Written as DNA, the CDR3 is TGTGCCAGCTCACCACCGGTGCCGAGGCCAAATCTTCTCGGAGCTTTCTTT.

CDR3 amino acids: CASSLPRQGASYEQYF. The DNA of the CDR3 is TGCGCCAGCAGCTTGCCCCGACAGGGGGCGTCCTACGAGCAGTACTTC. This chain connects TRBV5-1 to TRBJ2-7, with TRBD1 identical over 10 bases. This CDR3 spans 16 amino acids. The junction had 5 bases not matched to a gene; V was cut back by 1 base and J by 1 base. CDR1 and CDR2 from the germline V gene are SGHRS and YFSETQ. The whole variable domain, filled in from reference TRBV5-1 and TRBJ2-7, reads KAGVTQTPRYLIKTRGQQVTLSCSPISGHRSVSWYQQTPGQGLQFLFEYFSETQRNKGNFPGRFSGRQFSNSRSEMNVSTLELGDSALYLCASSLPRQGASYEQYFGPGTRLTVT.

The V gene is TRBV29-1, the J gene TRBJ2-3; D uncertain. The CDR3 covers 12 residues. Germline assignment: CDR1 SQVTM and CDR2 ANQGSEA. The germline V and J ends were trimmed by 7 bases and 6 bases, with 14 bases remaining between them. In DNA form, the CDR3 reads TGCAGCGCAGCCCTGGTGGGTGATACGCAGTATTTT. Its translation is CSAALVGDTQYF.

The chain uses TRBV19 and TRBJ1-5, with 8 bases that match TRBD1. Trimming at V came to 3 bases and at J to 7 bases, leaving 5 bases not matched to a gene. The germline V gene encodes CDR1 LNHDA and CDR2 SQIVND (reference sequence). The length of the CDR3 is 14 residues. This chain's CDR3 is CASSIKTGAQPQHF. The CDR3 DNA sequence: TGTGCCAGTAGTATCAAGACAGGGGCCCAGCCCCAGCATTTT.

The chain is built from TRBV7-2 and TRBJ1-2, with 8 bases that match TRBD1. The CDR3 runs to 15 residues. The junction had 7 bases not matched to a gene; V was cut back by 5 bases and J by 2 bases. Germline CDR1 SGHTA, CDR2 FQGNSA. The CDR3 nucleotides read TGTGCCAGCAGCGCTACCGGGACAGGAAACTATGGCTACACCTTC. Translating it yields CASSATGTGNYGYTF. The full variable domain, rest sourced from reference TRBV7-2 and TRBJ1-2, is GAGVSQSPSNKVTEKGKDVELRCDPISGHTALYWYRQSLGQGLEFLIYFQGNSAPDKSGLPSDRFSAERTGGSVSTLTIQRTQQEDSAVYLCASSATGTGNYGYTFGSGTRLTVV.

The CDR3 DNA follows: TGCGCCAGCAGCCAGTATGGGGACAGGAGCTACTACGAGCAGTACTTC. Amino acids: CASSQYGDRSYYEQYF. This chain joins TRBV4-3 and TRBJ2-7, with 8 bases identical to TRBD1. The V gene end was trimmed by 3 bases and the J gene end by 3 bases; junction bases not matched to a gene: 10. Germline V gene sequence: CDR1 LGHNA, CDR2 YSLEER. This CDR3 is built from 16 residues.

CDR3 amino acids: CASSLPGRSRTEAFF. The DNA for the CDR3 is TGTGCCAGCTCACTTCCGGGACGCAGCAGGACTGAAGCTTTCTTT. The rearrangement joins TRBV18 to TRBJ1-1, with TRBD1 as a possible D gene (5 bases). This CDR3 is 15 amino acids long. V gave up 4 bases and J gave up 5 bases, with 17 bases separating them. CDR1 is KGHSH, CDR2 LQKENI, per germline.

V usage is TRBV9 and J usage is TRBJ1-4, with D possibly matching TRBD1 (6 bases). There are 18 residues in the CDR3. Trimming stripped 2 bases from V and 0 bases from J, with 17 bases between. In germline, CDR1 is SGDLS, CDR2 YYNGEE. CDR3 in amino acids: CASSVVGQPWATNEKLFF. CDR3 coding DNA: TGTGCCAGCAGCGTTGTCGGACAGCCCTGGGCAACTAATGAAAAACTGTTTTTT. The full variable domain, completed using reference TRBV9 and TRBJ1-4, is DSGVTQTPKHLITATGQRVTLRCSPRSGDLSVYWYQQSLDQGLQFLIQYYNGEERAKGNILERFSAQQFPDLHSELNLSSLELGDSALYFCASSVVGQPWATNEKLFFGSGTQLSVL.

The CDR3 protein is CASSFPGGNNQPQHF. CDR3 bases: TGTGCCAGCAGTTTCCCAGGGGGCAACAATCAGCCCCAGCATTTT. The rearrangement uses TRBV28 and TRBJ1-5, with 8 bases lining up with TRBD1. The germline CDR1 and CDR2 sequences are MDHEN and SYDVKM. After removal of 3 bases from V and 3 bases from J, the junction contained 4 bases not matched to a gene. The CDR3 covers 15 residues.

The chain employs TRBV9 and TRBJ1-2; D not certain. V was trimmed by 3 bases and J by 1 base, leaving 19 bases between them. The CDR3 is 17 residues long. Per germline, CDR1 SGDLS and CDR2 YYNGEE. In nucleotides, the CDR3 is TGTGCCAGCAGCGCCACGTCTCTCCGACTGAATAACTATGGCTACACCTTC. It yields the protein CASSATSLRLNNYGYTF.

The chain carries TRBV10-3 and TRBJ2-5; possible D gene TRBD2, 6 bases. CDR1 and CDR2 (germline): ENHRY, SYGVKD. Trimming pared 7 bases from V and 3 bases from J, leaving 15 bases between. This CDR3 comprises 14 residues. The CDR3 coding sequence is TGTGCCATCACTATCTGGCGGAGGGAAGAGACCCAGTACTTC. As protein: CAITIWRREETQYF.

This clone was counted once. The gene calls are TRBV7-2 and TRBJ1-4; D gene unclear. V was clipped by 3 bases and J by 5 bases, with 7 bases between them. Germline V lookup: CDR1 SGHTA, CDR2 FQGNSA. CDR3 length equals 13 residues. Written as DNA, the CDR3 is TGTGCCAGCAGCTTTGGGTTCAATGAAAAACTGTTTTTT. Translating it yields CASSFGFNEKLFF. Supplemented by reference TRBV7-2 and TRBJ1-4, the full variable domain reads GAGVSQSPSNKVTEKGKDVELRCDPISGHTALYWYRQSLGQGLEFLIYFQGNSAPDKSGLPSDRFSAERTGGSVSTLTIQRTQQEDSAVYLCASSFGFNEKLFFGSGTQLSVL.

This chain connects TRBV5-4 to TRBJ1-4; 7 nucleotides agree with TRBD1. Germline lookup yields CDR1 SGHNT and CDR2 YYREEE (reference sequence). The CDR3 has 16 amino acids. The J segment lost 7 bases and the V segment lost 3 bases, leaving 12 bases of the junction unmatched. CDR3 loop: CASSWGTGEIAEKLFF. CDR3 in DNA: TGTGCCAGCAGCTGGGGTACAGGGGAGATTGCTGAAAAACTGTTTTTT. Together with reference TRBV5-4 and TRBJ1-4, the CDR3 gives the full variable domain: ETGVTQSPTHLIKTRGQQVTLRCSSQSGHNTVSWYQQALGQGPQFIFQYYREEENGRGNFPPRFSGLQFPNYSSELNVNALELDDSALYLCASSWGTGEIAEKLFFGSGTQLSVL.

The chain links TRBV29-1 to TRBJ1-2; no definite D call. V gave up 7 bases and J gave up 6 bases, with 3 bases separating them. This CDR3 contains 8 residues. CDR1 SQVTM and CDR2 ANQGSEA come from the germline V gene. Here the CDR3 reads CSGDGYTF. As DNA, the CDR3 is TGCAGCGGAGATGGCTACACCTTC.

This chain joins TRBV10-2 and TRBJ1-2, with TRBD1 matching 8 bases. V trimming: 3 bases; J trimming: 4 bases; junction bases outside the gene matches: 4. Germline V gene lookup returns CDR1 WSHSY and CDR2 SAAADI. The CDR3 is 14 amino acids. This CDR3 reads CASSDRGQGYGYTF. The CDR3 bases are TGCGCCAGCAGTGACAGGGGGCAGGGCTATGGCTACACCTTC.